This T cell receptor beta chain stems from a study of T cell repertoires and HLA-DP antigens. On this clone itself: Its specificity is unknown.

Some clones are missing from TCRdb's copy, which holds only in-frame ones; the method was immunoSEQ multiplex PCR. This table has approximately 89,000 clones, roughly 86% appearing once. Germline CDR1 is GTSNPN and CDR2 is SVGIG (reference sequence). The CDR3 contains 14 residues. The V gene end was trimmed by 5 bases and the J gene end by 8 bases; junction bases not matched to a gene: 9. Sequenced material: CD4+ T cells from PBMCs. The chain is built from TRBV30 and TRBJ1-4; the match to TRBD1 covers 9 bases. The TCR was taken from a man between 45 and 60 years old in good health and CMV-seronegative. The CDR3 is CAWYPQGAGEKLFF. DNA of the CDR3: TGTGCCTGGTACCCACAGGGGGCAGGGGAAAAACTGTTTTTT.